This T cell receptor beta chain came from a study of naive and memory T cell subsets. Amplification of ligated cDNA took four PCR rounds with SP2 and nested alpha and beta constant primers. TCRdb reanalysed the 5' RACE reads using MiXCR and keeps one entry per CDR3 protein. Here the sample spans tens of thousands of distinct CDR3 sequences, 5.5% to 8.5% being singletons. The CDR3 is 14 amino acids. The V gene's germline CDR1 is SGHAT and CDR2 FQNNGV. V lost 4 bases, J lost 8 bases, and 9 bases stayed unmatched. In its sample, this clonotype was seen many times. A UMI-containing oligonucleotide was joined by 3' ligation to the TCR cDNA template.

This receptor was obtained from a male donor in good health. The gene calls are TRBV11-2 and TRBJ1-2; 8 bases line up with TRBD1. In DNA, the CDR3 is TGTGCCAGCAGCTCCGGGACAGGCCACCGGGGCTACACCTTC. This gives the protein CASSSGTGHRGYTF.